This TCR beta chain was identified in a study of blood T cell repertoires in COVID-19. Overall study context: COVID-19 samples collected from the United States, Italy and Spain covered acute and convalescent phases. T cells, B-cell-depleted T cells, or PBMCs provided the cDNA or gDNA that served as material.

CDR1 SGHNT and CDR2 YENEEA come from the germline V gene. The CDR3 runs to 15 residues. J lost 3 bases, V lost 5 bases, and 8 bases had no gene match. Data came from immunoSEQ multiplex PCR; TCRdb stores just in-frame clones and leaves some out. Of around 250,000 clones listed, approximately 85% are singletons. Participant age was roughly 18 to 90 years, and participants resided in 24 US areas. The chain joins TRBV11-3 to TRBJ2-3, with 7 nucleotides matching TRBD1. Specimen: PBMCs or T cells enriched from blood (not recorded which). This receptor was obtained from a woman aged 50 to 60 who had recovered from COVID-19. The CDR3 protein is CASSPSGTATDTQYF. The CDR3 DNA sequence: TGTGCCAGCAGCCCTTCCGGGACAGCGACAGATACGCAGTATTTT.